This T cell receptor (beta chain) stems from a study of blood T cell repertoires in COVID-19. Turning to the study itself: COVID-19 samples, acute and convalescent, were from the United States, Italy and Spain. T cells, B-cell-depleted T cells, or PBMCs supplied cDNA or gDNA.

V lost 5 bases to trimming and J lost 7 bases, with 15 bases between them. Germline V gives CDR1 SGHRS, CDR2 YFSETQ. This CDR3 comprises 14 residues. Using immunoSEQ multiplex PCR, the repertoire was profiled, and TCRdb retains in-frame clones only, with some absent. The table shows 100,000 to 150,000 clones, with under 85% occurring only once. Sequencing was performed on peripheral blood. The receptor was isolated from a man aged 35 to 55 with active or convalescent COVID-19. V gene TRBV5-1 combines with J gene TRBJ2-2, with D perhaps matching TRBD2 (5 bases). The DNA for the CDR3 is TGCGCCAGCAGTCCTGGAGGTTCGAGCGGGGAGCTGTTTTTT. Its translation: CASSPGGSSGELFF.